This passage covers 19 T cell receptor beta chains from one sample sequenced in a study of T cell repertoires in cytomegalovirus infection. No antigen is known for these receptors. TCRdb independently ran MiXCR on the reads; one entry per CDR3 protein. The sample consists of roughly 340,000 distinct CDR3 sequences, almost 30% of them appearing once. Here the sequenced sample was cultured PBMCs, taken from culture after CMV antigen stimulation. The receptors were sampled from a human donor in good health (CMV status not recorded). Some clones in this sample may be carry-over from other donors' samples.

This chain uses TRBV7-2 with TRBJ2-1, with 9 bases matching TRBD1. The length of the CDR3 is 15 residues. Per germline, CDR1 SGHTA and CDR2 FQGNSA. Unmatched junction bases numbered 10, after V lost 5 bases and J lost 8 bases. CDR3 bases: TGTGCCAGCAGCCACAGGGGGCCCCTTGACCATGAGCAGTTCTTC. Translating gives CASSHRGPLDHEQFF.

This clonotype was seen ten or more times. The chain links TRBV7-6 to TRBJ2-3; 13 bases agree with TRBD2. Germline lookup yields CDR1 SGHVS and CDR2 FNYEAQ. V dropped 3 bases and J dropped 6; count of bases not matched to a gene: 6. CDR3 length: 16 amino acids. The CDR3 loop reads CASSLQLAGGADTQYF. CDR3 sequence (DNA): TGTGCCAGCAGCTTGCAACTAGCGGGAGGGGCGGATACGCAGTATTTT.

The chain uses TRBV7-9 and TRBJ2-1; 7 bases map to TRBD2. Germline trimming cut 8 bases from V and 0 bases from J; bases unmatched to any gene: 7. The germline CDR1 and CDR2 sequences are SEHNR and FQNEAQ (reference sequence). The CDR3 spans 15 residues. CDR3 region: CASRTPGGSYNEQFF. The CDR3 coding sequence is TGTGCCAGCCGAACTCCGGGGGGCTCCTACAATGAGCAGTTCTTC.

Here the CDR3 DNA reads TGTGCCAGCAGTGAGGGTGGGGGAGGCGTACACGAGCAGTACTTC. This encodes CASSEGGGGVHEQYF. The V gene is TRBV28, the J gene TRBJ2-7; possible D gene TRBD2, 6 bases. Germline CDR1 and CDR2: MDHEN and SYDVKM. The CDR3 covers 15 residues. The V gene lost 5 bases and the J gene lost 5 bases, with 19 bases spanning the gap.

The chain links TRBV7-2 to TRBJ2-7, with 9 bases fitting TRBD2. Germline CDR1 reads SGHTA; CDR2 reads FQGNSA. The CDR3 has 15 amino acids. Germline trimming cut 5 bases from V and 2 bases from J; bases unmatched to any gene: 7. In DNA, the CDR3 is TGTGCCAGCAGCCGCCGCGGGGGGGCGGCCTACGAGCAGTACTTC. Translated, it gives CASSRRGGAAYEQYF. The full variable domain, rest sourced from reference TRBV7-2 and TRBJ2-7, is GAGVSQSPSNKVTEKGKDVELRCDPISGHTALYWYRQSLGQGLEFLIYFQGNSAPDKSGLPSDRFSAERTGGSVSTLTIQRTQQEDSAVYLCASSRRGGAAYEQYFGPGTRLTVT.

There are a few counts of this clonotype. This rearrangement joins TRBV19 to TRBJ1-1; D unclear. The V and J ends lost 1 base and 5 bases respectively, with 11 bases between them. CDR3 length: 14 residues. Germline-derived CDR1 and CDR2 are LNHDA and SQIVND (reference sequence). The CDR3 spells CASSIATSPTEAFF. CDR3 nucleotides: TGTGCCAGTAGTATAGCCACCTCCCCGACTGAAGCTTTCTTT.

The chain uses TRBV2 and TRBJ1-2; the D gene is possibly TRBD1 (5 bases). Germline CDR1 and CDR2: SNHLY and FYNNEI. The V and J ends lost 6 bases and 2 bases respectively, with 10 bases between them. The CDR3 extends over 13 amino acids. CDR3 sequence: CASSATENYGYTF. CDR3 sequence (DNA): TGTGCCAGCAGCGCGACAGAGAACTATGGCTACACCTTC.

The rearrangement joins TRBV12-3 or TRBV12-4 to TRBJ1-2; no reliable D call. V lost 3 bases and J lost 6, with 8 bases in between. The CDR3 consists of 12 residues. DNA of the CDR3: TGTGCCAGCAGTTTTGACATAAATGGCTACACCTTC. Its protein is CASSFDINGYTF.

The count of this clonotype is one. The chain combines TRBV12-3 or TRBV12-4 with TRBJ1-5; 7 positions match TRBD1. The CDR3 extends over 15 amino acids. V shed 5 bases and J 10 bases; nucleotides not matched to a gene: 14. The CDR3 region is CASSGDRVLVEPQHF. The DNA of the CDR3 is TGTGCCAGCAGTGGAGACAGGGTCTTAGTGGAACCCCAGCATTTT.

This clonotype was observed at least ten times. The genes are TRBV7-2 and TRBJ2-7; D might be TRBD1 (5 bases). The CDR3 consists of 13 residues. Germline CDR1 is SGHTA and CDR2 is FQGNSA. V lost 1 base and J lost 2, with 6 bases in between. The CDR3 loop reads CASSLGTPYEQYF. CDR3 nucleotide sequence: TGTGCCAGCAGCTTAGGGACACCCTACGAGCAGTACTTC.

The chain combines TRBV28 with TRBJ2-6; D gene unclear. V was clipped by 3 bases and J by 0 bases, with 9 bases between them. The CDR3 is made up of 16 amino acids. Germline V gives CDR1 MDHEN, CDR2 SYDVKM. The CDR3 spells CASSLTPNSGANVLTF. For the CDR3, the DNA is TGTGCCAGCAGTTTGACACCAAACTCTGGGGCCAACGTCCTGACTTTC.

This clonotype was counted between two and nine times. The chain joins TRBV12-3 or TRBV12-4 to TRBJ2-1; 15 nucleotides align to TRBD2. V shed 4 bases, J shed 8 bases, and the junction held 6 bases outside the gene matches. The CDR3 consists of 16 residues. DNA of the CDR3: TGTGCCAGCAGTTGGACTAGCGGGGGGGCCGGGGATGAGCAGTTCTTC. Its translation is CASSWTSGGAGDEQFF.

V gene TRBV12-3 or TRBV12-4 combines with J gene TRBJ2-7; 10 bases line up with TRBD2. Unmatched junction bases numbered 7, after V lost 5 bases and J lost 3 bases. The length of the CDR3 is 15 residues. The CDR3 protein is CASSSSGGINYEQYF. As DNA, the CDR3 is TGTGCCAGCAGTAGTAGCGGGGGGATCAACTACGAGCAGTACTTC.

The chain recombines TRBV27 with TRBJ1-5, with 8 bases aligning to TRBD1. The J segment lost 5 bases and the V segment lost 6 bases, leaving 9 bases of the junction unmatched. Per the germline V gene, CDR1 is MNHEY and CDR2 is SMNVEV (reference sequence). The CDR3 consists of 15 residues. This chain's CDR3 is CASSDRGGRDQPQHF. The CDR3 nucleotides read TGTGCCAGCAGCGACAGGGGAGGGAGGGATCAGCCCCAGCATTTT.

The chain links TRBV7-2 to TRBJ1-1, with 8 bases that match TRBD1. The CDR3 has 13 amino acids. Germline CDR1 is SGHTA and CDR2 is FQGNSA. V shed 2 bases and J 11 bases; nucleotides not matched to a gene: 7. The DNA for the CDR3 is TGTGCCAGCAGCTTACCGGGACAGGCTGCCGCTTTCTTT. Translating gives CASSLPGQAAAFF. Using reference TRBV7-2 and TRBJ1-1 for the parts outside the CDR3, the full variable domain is GAGVSQSPSNKVTEKGKDVELRCDPISGHTALYWYRQSLGQGLEFLIYFQGNSAPDKSGLPSDRFSAERTGGSVSTLTIQRTQQEDSAVYLCASSLPGQAAAFFGQGTRLTVV.

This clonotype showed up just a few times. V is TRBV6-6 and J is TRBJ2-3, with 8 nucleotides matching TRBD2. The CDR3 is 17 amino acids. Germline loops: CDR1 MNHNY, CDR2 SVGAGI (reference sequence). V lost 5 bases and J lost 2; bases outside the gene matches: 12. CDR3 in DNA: TGTGCCAGCAGTAACCGAGGGAGCGGGGGCCCCACAGATACGCAGTATTTT. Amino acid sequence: CASSNRGSGGPTDTQYF.

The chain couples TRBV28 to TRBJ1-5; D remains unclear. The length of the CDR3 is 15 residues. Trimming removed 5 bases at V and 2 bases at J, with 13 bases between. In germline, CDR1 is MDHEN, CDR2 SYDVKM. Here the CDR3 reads CASSPTSQRNQPQHF. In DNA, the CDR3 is TGTGCCAGCAGTCCCACCTCGCAGCGCAATCAGCCCCAGCATTTT.

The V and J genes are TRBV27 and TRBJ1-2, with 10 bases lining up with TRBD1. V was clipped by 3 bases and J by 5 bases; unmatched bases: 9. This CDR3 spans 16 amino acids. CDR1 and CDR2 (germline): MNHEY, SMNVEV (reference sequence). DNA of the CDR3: TGTGCCAGCAGTTTGTTTGGGACAGGGGATCAGTATGGCTACACCTTC. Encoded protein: CASSLFGTGDQYGYTF.

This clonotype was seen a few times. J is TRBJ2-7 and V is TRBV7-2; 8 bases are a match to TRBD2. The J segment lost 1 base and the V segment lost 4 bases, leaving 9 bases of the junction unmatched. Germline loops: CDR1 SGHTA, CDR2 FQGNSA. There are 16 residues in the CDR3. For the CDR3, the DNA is TGTGCCAGCAGCTCCCTGGGACTAGTCGGTTCCTACGAGCAGTACTTC. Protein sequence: CASSSLGLVGSYEQYF.